The next 12 T cell receptor beta chains were all read from a single sample in a study of blood T cell repertoires in COVID-19. TCRdb keeps only in-frame clones here, not all; method: immunoSEQ multiplex PCR. Of approximately 50,000 clones in the sample, around 83% are singletons; the top ten hold 15% to 20%. Sequenced input: peripheral blood. Receptors were obtained from a human donor in a cohort sampled during active COVID-19.

The chain has TRBV6-5 and TRBJ2-7, with TRBD2 identical over 11 bases. This CDR3 region has 15 residues. Germline V gives CDR1 MNHEY, CDR2 SVGAGI. V trimming: 5 bases; J trimming: 2 bases; junction bases outside the gene matches: 5. CDR3 in DNA: TGTGCCAGCAGTATCCAGACTAGCGGGACCTACGAGCAGTACTTC. Its protein is CASSIQTSGTYEQYF.

The chain joins TRBV4-1 to TRBJ2-1; D unclear. This CDR3 region has 11 residues. V was pared by 5 bases and J by 8 bases, with 7 bases between. Germline CDR1 reads MGHRA; CDR2 reads YSYEKL. The CDR3 DNA sequence: TGCGCCAGCAGCTATCGGGATGAGCAGTTCTTC. It specifies CASSYRDEQFF.

The chain joins TRBV29-1 to TRBJ1-1; D unclear. The V gene's germline CDR1 is SQVTM and CDR2 ANQGSEA. Trimming removed 7 bases from V and 10 bases from J, with 25 bases in between. CDR3 size: 14 residues. CDR3: CSAPNNGVERGAFF. The CDR3 bases are TGCAGCGCCCCGAACAACGGTGTCGAACGGGGAGCTTTCTTT.

V usage is TRBV27 and J usage is TRBJ1-2, with 8 bases lining up with TRBD1. Germline CDR1 reads MNHEY; CDR2 reads SMNVEV (reference sequence). This CDR3 region has 13 residues. Trimming cost V 4 bases and J 4 bases; bases outside gene matches: 2. The CDR3 DNA is TGTGCCAGCAGTTCTACAGGGGGCTATGGCTACACCTTC. This codes for CASSSTGGYGYTF.

Here the CDR3 reads CASSLGTEGNTIYF. The DNA for the CDR3 is TGTGCCAGCAGCTTAGGGACAGAGGGAAACACCATATATTTT. The chain couples TRBV11-2 to TRBJ1-3; D perhaps matches TRBD1 (6 bases). Germline CDR1 and CDR2: SGHAT and FQNNGV. The V end was cut by 1 base, the J end by 4 bases, with 8 bases between. The CDR3 spans 14 residues.

This chain connects TRBV28 to TRBJ2-1; 10 bases are shared with TRBD1. From germline, CDR1 is MDHEN and CDR2 SYDVKM. V trimming: 3 bases; J trimming: 7 bases; junction bases outside the gene matches: 6. This CDR3 is 15 amino acids long. Here the CDR3 DNA reads TGTGCCAGCAGTTTTGGGACAGGGGTAAGAAATGAGCAGTTCTTC. Amino acids: CASSFGTGVRNEQFF.

The chain has TRBV7-6 and TRBJ2-3, with TRBD1 matching over 8 bases. J was trimmed by 4 bases and V by 5 bases; bases with no gene match: 8. Germline CDR1 reads SGHVS; CDR2 reads FNYEAQ. This CDR3 comprises 15 residues. This chain's CDR3 is CASSTRTGPPDTQYF. The CDR3 DNA follows: TGTGCCAGCAGCACCCGGACAGGGCCCCCAGATACGCAGTATTTT. The full variable domain, rest sourced from reference TRBV7-6 and TRBJ2-3, is GAGVSQSPRYKVTKRGQDVALRCDPISGHVSLYWYRQALGQGPEFLTYFNYEAQQDKSGLPNDRFSAERPEGSISTLTIQRTEQRDSAMYRCASSTRTGPPDTQYFGPGTRLTVL.

The chain recombines TRBV5-6 with TRBJ2-7; TRBD2 matches 7 bases. The CDR3 consists of 13 residues. V lost 4 bases to trimming and J lost 9 bases; unmatched junction nucleotides: 10. Germline values: CDR1 SGHDT, CDR2 YYEEEE. CDR3 sequence: CASSPNLRGGQYF. CDR3 nucleotides: TGTGCCAGCAGCCCAAACCTTCGCGGGGGGCAGTACTTC.

This sequence joins TRBV25-1 and TRBJ2-7; 11 nucleotides align to TRBD2. The V and J ends lost 1 base and 9 bases, in that order; junction bases with no gene match: 8. The CDR3 is made up of 15 amino acids. Germline CDR1 is MGHDK and CDR2 is SYGVNS. CDR3 in amino acids: CASSELTSGRFVQYF. The DNA of the CDR3 is TGTGCCAGCAGTGAATTAACTAGCGGGAGATTCGTGCAGTACTTC.

CDR3 nucleotides: TGTGCCAGCAGCCCATGGACAGGGGATGGCTACACCTTC. Amino acid sequence: CASSPWTGDGYTF. V gene TRBV5-5 combines with J gene TRBJ1-2; 9 bases are shared with TRBD1. The CDR3 contains 13 residues. In germline, CDR1 is SGHKS, CDR2 YYEKEE (reference sequence). The V and J ends lost 4 bases and 6 bases, in that order; junction bases with no gene match: 4.

This clone was recorded many times. The rearrangement links TRBV6-4 to TRBJ1-6; D uncertain. This CDR3 spans 13 amino acids. Germline V gene lookup returns CDR1 MRHNA and CDR2 SNTAGT. The V gene lost 8 bases and the J gene lost 2 bases, with 7 bases spanning the gap. The CDR3 is CASGLTYNSPLHF. CDR3 sequence (DNA): TGTGCCAGCGGGCTCACCTATAATTCACCCCTCCACTTT.

The table lists this clone with a few counts. This chain joins TRBV25-1 and TRBJ2-3, with 10 bases matching TRBD2. The V gene's germline CDR1 is MGHDK and CDR2 SYGVNS. The V and J ends lost 7 bases and 4 bases, in that order; junction bases with no gene match: 2. There are 13 residues in the CDR3. As DNA, the CDR3 is TGTGCCAGCATAGCGGGGGGCTCAGATACGCAGTATTTT. The encoded protein is CASIAGGSDTQYF.